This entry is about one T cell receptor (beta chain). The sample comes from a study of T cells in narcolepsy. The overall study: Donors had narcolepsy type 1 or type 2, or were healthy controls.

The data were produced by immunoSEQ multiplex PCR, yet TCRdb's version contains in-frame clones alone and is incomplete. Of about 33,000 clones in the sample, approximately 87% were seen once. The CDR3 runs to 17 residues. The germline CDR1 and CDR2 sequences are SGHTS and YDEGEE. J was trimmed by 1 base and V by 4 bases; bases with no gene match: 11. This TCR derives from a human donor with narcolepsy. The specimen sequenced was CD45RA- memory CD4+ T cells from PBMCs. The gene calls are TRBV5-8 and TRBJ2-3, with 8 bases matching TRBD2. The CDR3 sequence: CASSPGASGPRTDTQYF. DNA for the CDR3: TGTGCCAGCAGCCCCGGGGCTAGCGGGCCTCGCACAGATACGCAGTATTTT.